This T cell receptor beta chain is from a study of blood T cells in healthy people across ages. General study points: Age brought a roughly linear fall in TCR beta diversity measured per million T cells.

This CDR3 has 14 residues. V shed 0 bases and J 7 bases; nucleotides not matched to a gene: 5. The germline V gene encodes CDR1 LNHNV and CDR2 YYDKDF (reference sequence). This clonotype was seen more than once but under ten times. Its specificity is not known. Alongside a J-beta primer mix, a sample-barcoded 5' primer served in a second PCR lasting roughly 7 to 11 cycles. TCRdb analysed the 5' RACE reads with MiXCR anew, one entry per CDR3 protein. Of about 800,000 distinct CDR3 sequences listed, 35% to 60% are singletons. The V gene is TRBV15, the J gene TRBJ2-7; 8 bases line up with TRBD1. This receptor was taken from a man aged 80 or over in good health. The sample comprised blood. The CDR3 region has the DNA TGTGCCACCAGCAGAGATGCAGGGGGCAGTGAGCAGTACTTC. Protein: CATSRDAGGSEQYF.